These 32 T cell receptor beta chains share one sample of origin, sequenced in a study of OX40 agonist ivuxolimab in advanced cancers. The repertoire was sequenced with immunoSEQ multiplex PCR; TCRdb's copy has only in-frame clones and lacks some. The table lists some 45,000 clones, around 88% of them singletons. This sample comprised CD4+ or CD8+ T cells sorted from blood, obtained in a trial of the OX40 agonist ivuxolimab. All receptors derive from an adult with an advanced solid tumor such as melanoma, head and neck, liver or kidney cancer.

The CDR3 DNA follows: TGTGCCAGCTCACCAGCTCAAACAGGGGGCGCGTTGGCTTTCTTT. Protein: CASSPAQTGGALAFF. This chain links TRBV18 with TRBJ1-1, with 9 bases aligning to TRBD1. Germline loops: CDR1 KGHSH, CDR2 LQKENI. J was trimmed by 11 bases and V by 2 bases; bases with no gene match: 12. CDR3 length: 15 amino acids.

This clone was seen a handful of times. The V and J genes are TRBV2 and TRBJ2-3; TRBD2 matches at 11 bases. The CDR3 consists of 16 residues. Trimming cost V 4 bases and J 5 bases; bases outside gene matches: 8. CDR1 is SNHLY and CDR2 is FYNNEI in the germline V gene. The CDR3 DNA reads as TGTGCCAGCAGTGGGGTGGGACTAGCGGACGAAGATACGCAGTATTTT. It yields the protein CASSGVGLADEDTQYF.

This clone was seen just once. The chain links TRBV5-1 to TRBJ2-1; D is possibly TRBD1 (5 bases). This CDR3 spans 15 amino acids. Trimming stripped 4 bases from V and 4 bases from J, with 15 bases between. Germline lookup yields CDR1 SGHRS and CDR2 YFSETQ. The CDR3 protein is CASSPWGRDYNEQFF. Written as DNA, the CDR3 is TGCGCCAGCAGCCCATGGGGCAGGGATTACAATGAGCAGTTCTTC.

This clone showed up just once. The genes are TRBV4-1 and TRBJ2-3, with TRBD1 matching over 7 bases. Germline V CDR1 and CDR2: MGHRA, YSYEKL. The CDR3 is made up of 14 amino acids. The junction had 4 bases not matched to a gene; V was cut back by 5 bases and J by 2 bases. The CDR3 sequence is CASSYQGVTDTQYF. CDR3 nucleotide sequence: TGCGCCAGCAGCTACCAGGGGGTCACAGATACGCAGTATTTT.

In DNA form, the CDR3 reads TGTGCCAGCAGCCCTTACGGGACTAGCACCTACGAGCAGTACTTC. Its protein product is CASSPYGTSTYEQYF. V gene TRBV5-4 combines with J gene TRBJ2-7; 9 nucleotides line up with TRBD2. V lost 4 bases, J lost 2 bases, and 7 bases stayed unmatched. CDR1 is SGHNT and CDR2 is YYREEE in the germline V gene (reference sequence). The CDR3 loop spans 15 amino acids.

V gene TRBV5-4 combines with J gene TRBJ2-5; 7 nucleotides line up with TRBD1. The CDR3 extends over 14 amino acids. The J segment lost 2 bases and the V segment lost 4 bases, leaving 5 bases of the junction unmatched. Germline CDR1 reads SGHNT; CDR2 reads YYREEE (reference sequence). The CDR3 region is CASSRPGQQETQYF. CDR3 bases: TGTGCCAGCAGCCGACCGGGACAGCAAGAGACCCAGTACTTC.

The genes are TRBV5-1 and TRBJ2-7; 16 positions match TRBD2. Per the germline V gene, CDR1 is SGHRS and CDR2 is YFSETQ. The CDR3 runs 18 residues. V gave up 1 base and J gave up 3 bases; unmatched junction bases: 7. CDR3 sequence (DNA): TGCGCCAGCAGCTTGACCGCCGGGACTAGCGGGGGGGGCTACGAGCAGTACTTC. The encoded protein is CASSLTAGTSGGGYEQYF. Using reference TRBV5-1 and TRBJ2-7 for the parts outside the CDR3, the full variable domain is KAGVTQTPRYLIKTRGQQVTLSCSPISGHRSVSWYQQTPGQGLQFLFEYFSETQRNKGNFPGRFSGRQFSNSRSEMNVSTLELGDSALYLCASSLTAGTSGGGYEQYFGPGTRLTVT.

This clone was counted only a few times. The chain is built from TRBV23-1 and TRBJ2-7, with D uncertain. TRBV23-1 is assigned to the ORF class and has an uncertain function. V was trimmed by 4 bases and J by 0 bases, leaving 10 bases between them. The CDR3 is 14 amino acids. This CDR3 reads CASSPTRPSYEQYF. In DNA form, the CDR3 reads TGCGCCAGCAGTCCTACTCGTCCCTCCTACGAGCAGTACTTC.

The genes are TRBV5-4 and TRBJ2-7; 12 bases are shared with TRBD2. The ends lost 2 bases at V and 1 base at J; junction bases unmatched: 4. The CDR3 runs to 16 residues. Germline CDR1 SGHNT, CDR2 YYREEE (reference sequence). The CDR3 protein is CASSLSTSGRSYEQYF. CDR3 in DNA: TGTGCCAGCAGCTTATCGACTAGCGGGAGATCCTACGAGCAGTACTTC.

This clone appeared a few times. The rearrangement uses TRBV30 and TRBJ1-5; D may be TRBD1 (5 bases). The V end was cut by 1 base, the J end by 1 base, with 11 bases between. The CDR3 is 15 amino acids. CDR1 is GTSNPN and CDR2 is SVGIG in the germline V gene (reference sequence). The DNA for the CDR3 is TGTGCCTGGAGTGAGAGGGACCGAAGCAATCAGCCCCAGCATTTT. Its translation is CAWSERDRSNQPQHF.

Concerning this clone itself: The junction departs from the called germline gene at one end, perhaps through a read error. The chain couples TRBV7-2 to TRBJ1-6; tentative D call: TRBD1 (5 bases). Germline V gene lookup returns CDR1 SGHTA and CDR2 FQGNSA. CDR3 length: 15 residues. The CDR3 coding sequence is TGTGCCAGCGGCTTAGATTACAGGAACAATTCACCCCTCCACTTT. This codes for CASGLDYRNNSPLHF.

The chain has TRBV28 and TRBJ2-2; possibly TRBD2 for D (5 bases). Germline-derived CDR1 and CDR2 are MDHEN and SYDVKM. V lost 7 bases and J lost 7, with 10 bases in between. The CDR3 spans 12 residues. The chain's CDR3 is CASKRGFGELFF. The CDR3 DNA follows: TGTGCCAGCAAACGCGGGTTCGGGGAGCTGTTTTTT. Supplemented by reference TRBV28 and TRBJ2-2, the full variable domain reads DVKVTQSSRYLVKRTGEKVFLECVQDMDHENMFWYRQDPGLGLRLIYFSYDVKMKEKGDIPEGYSVSREKKERFSLILESASTNQTSMYLCASKRGFGELFFGEGSRLTVL.

This chain connects TRBV30 to TRBJ2-7, with unresolved D. From germline, CDR1 is GTSNPN and CDR2 SVGIG (reference sequence). This CDR3 comprises 13 residues. Trimming shortened V by 5 bases and J by 7 bases, and 18 bases separated the two germline ends. The CDR3 region has the DNA TGTGCCTGGCAGCGTGGCCCCCTAGGGGAGCAGTACTTC. Its protein is CAWQRGPLGEQYF.

This clone was seen once. The rearrangement links TRBV6-1 to TRBJ1-5, with TRBD1 as a possible D gene (5 bases). Germline loops: CDR1 MNHNS, CDR2 SASEGT. V was clipped by 4 bases and J by 8 bases, with 15 bases between them. This CDR3 has 14 amino acids. The CDR3 coding sequence is TGTGCCAGCAGTGTGCAGGGCATGGGGAAGCCCCAGCATTTT. This translates into CASSVQGMGKPQHF.

This chain links TRBV19 with TRBJ1-5; 8 nucleotides align to TRBD1. V lost 3 bases and J lost 6; bases outside the gene matches: 7. Per the germline V gene, CDR1 is LNHDA and CDR2 is SQIVND (reference sequence). This CDR3 comprises 15 residues. CDR3: CASSIQGAQTQPQHF. CDR3 nucleotides: TGTGCCAGTAGTATTCAGGGGGCGCAGACTCAGCCCCAGCATTTT.

This chain joins TRBV5-8 and TRBJ1-5, with 7 nucleotides matching TRBD1. The length of the CDR3 is 16 residues. In germline, CDR1 is SGHTS, CDR2 YDEGEE. The trim removed 3 bases at V and 0 bases at J, leaving 6 bases unmatched. The CDR3 region is CASSSGTVYSNQPQHF. For the CDR3, the DNA is TGTGCCAGCAGCTCCGGGACAGTTTATAGCAATCAGCCCCAGCATTTT.

The rearrangement joins TRBV27 to TRBJ1-2, with a possible D match to TRBD1 (5 bases). CDR1 MNHEY and CDR2 SMNVEV come from the germline V gene (reference sequence). Trimming left V 5 bases short and J 7 bases short, with 17 bases between. The CDR3 loop spans 14 amino acids. CDR3 in amino acids: CASSPQGNYGGYTF. The CDR3 bases are TGTGCCAGCAGTCCTCAGGGTAACTATGGTGGCTACACCTTC.

The rearrangement uses TRBV7-6 and TRBJ2-7; 8 positions match TRBD2. The V gene end was trimmed by 5 bases and the J gene end by 5 bases; junction bases not matched to a gene: 2. Germline lookup yields CDR1 SGHVS and CDR2 FNYEAQ. This CDR3 region has 12 residues. CDR3 sequence (DNA): TGTGCCAGCAGCGCCGGGGGGGACGAGCAGTACTTC. This gives the protein CASSAGGDEQYF. The complete variable domain, with remaining parts taken from reference TRBV7-6 and TRBJ2-7, reads GAGVSQSPRYKVTKRGQDVALRCDPISGHVSLYWYRQALGQGPEFLTYFNYEAQQDKSGLPNDRFSAERPEGSISTLTIQRTEQRDSAMYRCASSAGGDEQYFGPGTRLTVT.

In its sample, this clone was seen a few times. V is TRBV5-1 and J is TRBJ2-7; the D gene is possibly TRBD2 (5 bases). The CDR3 covers 12 residues. The germline V gene has CDR1 SGHRS and CDR2 YFSETQ. With 3 bases removed from V and 6 bases from J, the gap between germline ends came to 10 bases. CDR3: CASSWDEGEQYF. CDR3 sequence (DNA): TGCGCCAGCAGCTGGGATGAGGGCGAGCAGTACTTC.

V usage is TRBV19 and J usage is TRBJ2-1, with D perhaps assigned TRBD1 or TRBD2 (5 bases each). The CDR3 contains 15 residues. The germline CDR1 and CDR2 sequences are LNHDA and SQIVND (reference sequence). V lost 6 bases and J 3 bases, leaving 15 bases between the germline ends. In DNA form, the CDR3 reads TGTGCCAGTAGCAGCCGGGACGAACTCTACAATGAGCAGTTCTTC. The encoded protein is CASSSRDELYNEQFF. The variable domain in full, with the rest retrieved from reference TRBV19 and TRBJ2-1, is DGGITQSPKYLFRKEGQNVTLSCEQNLNHDAMYWYRQDPGQGLRLIYYSQIVNDFQKGDIAEGYSVSREKKESFPLTVTSAQKNPTAFYLCASSSRDELYNEQFFGPGTRLTVL.

V gene TRBV9 combines with J gene TRBJ2-1; D may be TRBD1 (5 bases). This CDR3 region has 14 residues. CDR1 SGDLS and CDR2 YYNGEE come from the germline V gene. V lost 0 bases and J 5 bases, leaving 9 bases between the germline ends. The CDR3 spells CASSVAPRDNEQFF. CDR3 bases: TGTGCCAGCAGCGTAGCTCCCAGGGACAATGAGCAGTTCTTC.

This rearrangement joins TRBV27 to TRBJ2-3; D is uncertain. This CDR3 comprises 13 residues. The V gene lost 8 bases and the J gene lost 6 bases, with 15 bases spanning the gap. CDR1 and CDR2 (germline): MNHEY, SMNVEV (reference sequence). CDR3 region: CASRYIGSDTQYF. The CDR3 bases are TGTGCCAGCCGTTACATTGGGTCGGATACGCAGTATTTT.

Of note for this clone: Other nucleotide sequences from this sample produce the same CDR3. The V gene is TRBV6-5, the J gene TRBJ1-1, with D possibly being TRBD1 (5 bases). CDR1 is MNHEY and CDR2 is SVGAGI in the germline V gene. V was shortened by 0 bases and J by 2 bases, with 7 bases between the two germline ends. The CDR3 has 14 residues. The CDR3 loop is CASSYSQANTEAFF. CDR3 bases: TGTGCCAGCAGTTACTCACAGGCCAACACTGAAGCTTTCTTT.

V gene TRBV7-6 combines with J gene TRBJ1-3; D gene uncertain. The CDR3 is 12 residues long. Germline CDR1 and CDR2: SGHVS and FNYEAQ. V was clipped by 5 bases and J by 2 bases, with 4 bases between them. Written as DNA, the CDR3 is TGTGCCAGCAGCCCAACTGGAAACACCATATATTTT. Its translation is CASSPTGNTIYF.

The CDR3 loop reads CASSLGLLRTDTQYF. The DNA for the CDR3 is TGTGCCAGCAGCTTAGGACTATTACGGACAGATACGCAGTATTTT. This chain uses TRBV7-2 with TRBJ2-3, with D possibly matching TRBD2 (5 bases). Trimming pared 1 base from V and 3 bases from J, leaving 11 bases between. The CDR3 extends over 15 amino acids. From germline, CDR1 is SGHTA and CDR2 FQGNSA.

The rearrangement links TRBV28 to TRBJ2-5; D uncertain. TRBJ2-7 explains the end of the DNA better; the J call may be wrong. CDR3 size: 10 residues. Germline V CDR1 and CDR2: MDHEN, SYDVKM. The CDR3 nucleotides read TGTGCCAGCAGTACCCACGAGCAGTACTTC. Protein: CASSTHEQYF.

The gene calls are TRBV5-4 and TRBJ1-3, with no clear D. Germline CDR1 and CDR2: SGHNT and YYREEE (reference sequence). The CDR3 is made up of 16 amino acids. Trimming took 4 bases from V and 0 from J, leaving 14 bases between them. In DNA, the CDR3 is TGTGCCAGCAGCCTTGTGGGGTCCTCCTCTGGAAACACCATATATTTT. Encoded protein: CASSLVGSSSGNTIYF.

V is TRBV27 and J is TRBJ2-3, with TRBD1 identical over 9 bases. Trimming at V came to 4 bases and at J to 6 bases, leaving 8 bases not matched to a gene. The length of the CDR3 is 15 residues. Germline-derived CDR1 and CDR2 are MNHEY and SMNVEV (reference sequence). The CDR3 coding sequence is TGTGCCAGCAGTTCACCAGGACAGGGGCGGGATACGCAGTATTTT. Protein: CASSSPGQGRDTQYF.

CDR3 residues: CASNDRGDTGELFF. The CDR3 DNA follows: TGCGCCAGTAATGACAGGGGGGACACCGGGGAGCTGTTTTTT. The gene calls are TRBV10-1 and TRBJ2-2; 9 nucleotides line up with TRBD1. The V gene end was trimmed by 9 bases and the J gene end by 3 bases; junction bases not matched to a gene: 5. CDR1 and CDR2 (germline): WNHNN, SYGVQD (reference sequence). This CDR3 has 14 residues.

The table lists this clone with a count of one. The J gene is TRBJ1-1, the V gene TRBV5-1; D uncertain. CDR3 size: 14 residues. Germline V CDR1 and CDR2: SGHRS, YFSETQ. Trimming pared 4 bases from V and 0 bases from J, leaving 10 bases between. The CDR3 DNA is TGCGCCAGCAGCGGACTCGATATGAACACTGAAGCTTTCTTT. It codes for CASSGLDMNTEAFF.

The chain is built from TRBV4-1 and TRBJ1-5, with D perhaps TRBD1 (6 bases). Germline V lookup: CDR1 MGHRA, CDR2 YSYEKL. Between the trimmed V and J ends, which lost 4 bases and 4 bases, there was a span of 14 bases. This CDR3 contains 15 residues. The DNA of the CDR3 is TGCGCCAGCAGCCCCCCCGACAGGCATAATCAGCCCCAGCATTTT. It translates to CASSPPDRHNQPQHF.

This clone occurred once. This rearrangement joins TRBV20-1 to TRBJ1-2; unclear D gene. The CDR3 loop spans 9 amino acids. V was trimmed by 2 bases and J by 8 bases, leaving 3 bases between them. Germline-derived CDR1 and CDR2 are DFQATT and SNEGSKA (reference sequence). The CDR3, as DNA: TGCAGTGCTAGACAGGGCTACACCTTC. The encoded protein is CSARQGYTF.